This section outlines one T cell receptor beta chain sequence together with its context. What it recognizes is unknown. The entry originates in a study of beta chain features in type 1 diabetes. Study background: Patients were similar to healthy donors in age and gender (as well as in cell yields). Study-wide findings and caveats: In these data, an HLA type influence on TCRB rearrangement remained unresolved. People with Type 1 diabetes carried modestly yet significantly shorter TCRB CDR3s in all four CD4+ subsets.

cDNA synthesis used the whole RNA isolate, giving expressed TCRB sequences. The data were produced by immunoSEQ multiplex PCR, yet TCRdb's version contains in-frame clones alone and is incomplete. This sample has 450,000 to 600,000 clones, with around 28% found just once. Trimming left V 2 bases short and J 6 bases short, with 7 bases between. The germline CDR1 and CDR2 sequences are SGHNT and YYREEE (reference sequence). This CDR3 is built from 12 residues. The rearrangement joins TRBV5-4 to TRBJ2-3; D remains unclear. The specimen sequenced was naive CD4+ T cells from blood. This sequence was found in a man aged 18-30 years in good health. The CDR3 protein is CASSFLGDTQYF. CDR3 nucleotides: TGTGCCAGCAGCTTCCTGGGGGATACGCAGTATTTT.